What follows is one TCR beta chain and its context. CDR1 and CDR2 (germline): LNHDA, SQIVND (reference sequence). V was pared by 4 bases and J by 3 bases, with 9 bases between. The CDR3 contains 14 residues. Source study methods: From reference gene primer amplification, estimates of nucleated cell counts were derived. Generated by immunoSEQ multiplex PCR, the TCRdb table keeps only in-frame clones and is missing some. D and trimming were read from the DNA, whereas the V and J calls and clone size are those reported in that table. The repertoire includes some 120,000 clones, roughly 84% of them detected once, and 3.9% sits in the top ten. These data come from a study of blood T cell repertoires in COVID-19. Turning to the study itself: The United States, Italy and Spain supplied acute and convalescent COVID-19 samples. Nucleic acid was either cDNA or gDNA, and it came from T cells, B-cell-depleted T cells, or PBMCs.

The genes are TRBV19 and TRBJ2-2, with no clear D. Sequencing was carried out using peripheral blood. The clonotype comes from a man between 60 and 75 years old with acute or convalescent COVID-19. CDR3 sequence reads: CASSTLIDTGELFF. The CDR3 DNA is TGTGCCAGTAGTACGTTAATTGACACCGGGGAGCTGTTTTTT.